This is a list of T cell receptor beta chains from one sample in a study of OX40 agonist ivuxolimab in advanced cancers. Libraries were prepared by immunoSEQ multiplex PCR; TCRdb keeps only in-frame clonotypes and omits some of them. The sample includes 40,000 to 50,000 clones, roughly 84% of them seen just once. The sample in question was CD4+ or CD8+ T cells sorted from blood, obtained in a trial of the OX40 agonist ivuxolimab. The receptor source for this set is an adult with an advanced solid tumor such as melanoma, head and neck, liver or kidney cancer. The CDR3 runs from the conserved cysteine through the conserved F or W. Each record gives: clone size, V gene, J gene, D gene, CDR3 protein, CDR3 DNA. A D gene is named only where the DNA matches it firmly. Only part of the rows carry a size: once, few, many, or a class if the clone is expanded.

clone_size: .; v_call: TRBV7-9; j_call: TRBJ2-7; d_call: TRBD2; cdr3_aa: CASSSSGSSYEQYF; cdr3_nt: TGTGCCAGCAGCTCCAGCGGGAGTTCCTACGAGCAGTACTTC
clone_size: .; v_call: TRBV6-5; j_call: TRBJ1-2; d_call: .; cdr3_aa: CASSYSLNYGYTF; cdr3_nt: TGTGCCAGCAGTTACTCCCTGAACTATGGCTACACCTTC
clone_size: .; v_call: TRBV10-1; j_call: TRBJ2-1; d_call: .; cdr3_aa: CASSEARSINNEQFF; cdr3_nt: TGCGCCAGCAGTGAGGCTAGGTCCATCAACAATGAGCAGTTCTTC
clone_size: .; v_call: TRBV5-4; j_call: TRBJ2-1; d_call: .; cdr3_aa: CASSSGGEGNEQFF; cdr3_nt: TGTGCCAGCAGCTCCGGCGGTGAGGGTAATGAGCAGTTCTTC
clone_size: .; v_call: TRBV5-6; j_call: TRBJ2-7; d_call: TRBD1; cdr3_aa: CASSWWATGASYEQYF; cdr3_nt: TGTGCCAGCAGCTGGTGGGCGACAGGGGCCTCCTACGAGCAGTACTTC
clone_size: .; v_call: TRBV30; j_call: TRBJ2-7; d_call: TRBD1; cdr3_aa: CAWSAGTGYDEQYF; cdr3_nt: TGTGCCTGGAGCGCCGGGACAGGGTACGACGAGCAGTACTTC
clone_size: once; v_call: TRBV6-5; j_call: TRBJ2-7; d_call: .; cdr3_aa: CASKGWREQYF; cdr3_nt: TGTGCCAGCAAGGGGTGGCGGGAGCAGTACTTC
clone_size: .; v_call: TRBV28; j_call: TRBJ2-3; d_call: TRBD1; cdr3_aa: CASSFSPWTGGTDTQYF; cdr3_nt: TGTGCCAGCAGTTTTTCCCCCTGGACAGGGGGAACAGATACGCAGTATTTT
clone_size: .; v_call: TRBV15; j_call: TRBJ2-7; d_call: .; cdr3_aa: CATSRERQGSYEQYF; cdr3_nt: TGTGCCACCAGCAGAGAGAGGCAGGGGAGCTACGAGCAGTACTTC
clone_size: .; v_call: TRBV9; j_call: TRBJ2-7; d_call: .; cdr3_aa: CASSVGGAGEQYF; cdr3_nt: TGTGCCAGCAGCGTAGGCGGGGCGGGCGAGCAGTACTTC
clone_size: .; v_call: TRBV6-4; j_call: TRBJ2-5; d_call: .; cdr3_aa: CASSDPVPLGVGRQETQYF; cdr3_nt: TGTGCCAGCAGTGACCCCGTCCCCTTGGGGGTGGGAAGGCAAGAGACCCAGTACTTC
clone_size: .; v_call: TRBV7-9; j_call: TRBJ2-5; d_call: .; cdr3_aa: CASRQFQETQYF; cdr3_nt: TGTGCCAGTAGACAGTTCCAAGAGACCCAGTACTTC
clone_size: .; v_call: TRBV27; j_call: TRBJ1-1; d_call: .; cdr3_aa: CASSPLDTYTEAFF; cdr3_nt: TGTGCCAGCAGTCCTCTGGACACCTACACTGAAGCTTTCTTT
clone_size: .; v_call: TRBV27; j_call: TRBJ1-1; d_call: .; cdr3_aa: CASSLSSLGNTEAFF; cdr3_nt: TGTGCCAGCAGTTTATCATCCTTGGGGAACACTGAAGCTTTCTTT
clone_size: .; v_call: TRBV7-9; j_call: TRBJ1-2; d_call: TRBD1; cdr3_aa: CASSSTTNRGQLQGPGYTF; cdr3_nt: TGTGCCAGCAGCTCTACTACTAACCGGGGACAGCTTCAGGGGCCTGGCTACACCTTC
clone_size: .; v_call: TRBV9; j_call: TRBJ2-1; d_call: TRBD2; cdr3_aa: CASSTESGGAGNEQFF; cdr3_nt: TGTGCCAGCAGCACCGAGAGCGGGGGCGCGGGGAATGAGCAGTTCTTC
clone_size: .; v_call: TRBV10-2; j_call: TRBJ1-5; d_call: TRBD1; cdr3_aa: CATGTDQPQHF; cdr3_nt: TGCGCCACCGGGACAGATCAGCCCCAGCATTTT
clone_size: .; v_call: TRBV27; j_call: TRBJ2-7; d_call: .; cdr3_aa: CASSRRGTPGWEQYF; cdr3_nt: TGTGCCAGCAGCCGGAGGGGCACCCCGGGGTGGGAGCAGTACTTC
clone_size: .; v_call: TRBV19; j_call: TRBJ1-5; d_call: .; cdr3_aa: CATRATVSNQPQHF; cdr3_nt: TGTGCCACCCGGGCCACAGTTAGCAATCAGCCCCAGCATTTT
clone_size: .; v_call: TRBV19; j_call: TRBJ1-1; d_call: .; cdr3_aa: CASSWRVSTEAFF; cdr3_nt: TGTGCCAGTAGCTGGAGGGTGAGCACTGAAGCTTTCTTT
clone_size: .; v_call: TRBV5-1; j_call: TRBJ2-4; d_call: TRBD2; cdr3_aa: CASSGTSGLAKNIQYF; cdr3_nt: TGCGCCAGCAGCGGGACTAGCGGGTTAGCCAAAAACATTCAGTACTTC
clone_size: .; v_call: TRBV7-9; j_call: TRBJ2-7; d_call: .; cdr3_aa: CASSPGTLLNF; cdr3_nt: TGTGCCAGCAGCCCCGGGACCCTACTAAACTTC